These 30 T cell receptor beta chains originate from one sample sequenced in a study of blood T cell repertoires in COVID-19. Sequencing used immunoSEQ multiplex PCR; TCRdb keeps in-frame clones, though not all of them. The data hold around 250,000 clones, with 84% observed a single time. Sequenced input: peripheral blood. The origin of the receptors is a middle-aged woman who had recovered from COVID-19.

The chain joins TRBV7-2 to TRBJ2-1, with a possible D match to TRBD1 (7 bases). In germline, CDR1 is SGHTA, CDR2 FQGNSA. The V and J ends lost 5 bases and 15 bases respectively, with 20 bases between them. The CDR3 runs to 13 residues. The CDR3, as DNA: TGTGCCAGCAGCAATCAGGGGGGAGGACGTCCGTTCTTC. Residues: CASSNQGGGRPFF.

The V and J genes are TRBV24-1 and TRBJ2-7, with D possibly matching TRBD1 (5 bases). Germline loops: CDR1 KGHDR, CDR2 SFDVKD. Deletions cut 3 bases from V and 4 bases from J, with 18 bases between. This CDR3 is 16 amino acids long. CDR3 bases: TGTGCCACCAGTGATGACTCAAGGGGTAGCAGTTACGAGCAGTACTTC. Its translation is CATSDDSRGSSYEQYF.

This sequence joins TRBV5-6 and TRBJ2-7; D is possibly TRBD2 (5 bases). Germline V lookup: CDR1 SGHDT, CDR2 YYEEEE. The CDR3 loop spans 11 amino acids. V gave up 6 bases and J gave up 10 bases, with 14 bases separating them. The CDR3 nucleotides read TGTGCCAGCATCGAGGGTACGGTTCAGTACTTC. Its protein product is CASIEGTVQYF.

The gene calls are TRBV6-5 and TRBJ2-1, with D maybe TRBD1 (5 bases). Trimming took off 4 bases at V and 0 bases at J, with 13 bases between the two ends. Looked up from germline, CDR1 is MNHEY and CDR2 is SVGAGI. The CDR3 contains 16 residues. The CDR3 nucleotides read TGTGCCAGCAGTTTCATCAGGGTAGACTCCTACAATGAGCAGTTCTTC. Translation: CASSFIRVDSYNEQFF.

V is TRBV23-1 and J is TRBJ2-1, with 13 bases matching TRBD2. Being an ORF, TRBV23-1 has a function that is uncertain. Trimming removed 8 bases from V and 4 bases from J; junction bases left unmatched: 14. CDR3 size: 18 residues. CDR3 sequence reads: CASCQTSGGAEGYNEQFF. The CDR3, as DNA: TGCGCCAGCTGCCAAACTAGCGGGGGGGCCGAGGGGTACAATGAGCAGTTCTTC.

V is TRBV5-6 and J is TRBJ2-5, with TRBD1 matching over 9 bases. With 3 bases clipped from V and 5 bases from J, the junction kept 8 bases outside the gene matches. Germline V CDR1 and CDR2: SGHDT, YYEEEE. CDR3 length: 15 amino acids. The CDR3, as DNA: TGTGCCAGCAGCTCAGGACAGGGGACCGCCGAGACCCAGTACTTC. Its translation is CASSSGQGTAETQYF.

This clone was recorded a few times. The genes are TRBV7-9 and TRBJ2-7, with a weak D call TRBD1 (5 bases). Germline V lookup: CDR1 SEHNR, CDR2 FQNEAQ (reference sequence). V lost 2 bases, J lost 5 bases, and 7 bases lay in between. The CDR3 consists of 12 residues. CDR3 amino acids: CASSLTGDEQYF. Written as DNA, the CDR3 is TGTGCCAGCAGCTTAACAGGTGACGAGCAGTACTTC.

The V call is TRBV19, the J call TRBJ1-6; TRBD1 agrees at 10 bases. The length of the CDR3 is 18 residues. V shed 4 bases and J 0 bases; nucleotides not matched to a gene: 6. Germline V gene lookup returns CDR1 LNHDA and CDR2 SQIVND (reference sequence). CDR3 DNA sequence: TGTGCCAGTAGTACGACAGGGGGCCGATTCTCCTATAATTCACCCCTCCACTTT. The encoded protein is CASSTTGGRFSYNSPLHF.

The chain has TRBV2 and TRBJ1-1; TRBD1 agrees at 7 bases. CDR1 and CDR2 from the germline V gene are SNHLY and FYNNEI. The V and J ends lost 3 bases and 3 bases, in that order; junction bases with no gene match: 7. The CDR3 totals 15 residues. CDR3 loop: CASSEGRGPYTEAFF. The CDR3 bases are TGTGCCAGCAGTGAGGGAAGGGGGCCCTACACTGAAGCTTTCTTT.

The rearrangement links TRBV5-6 to TRBJ1-4; 8 positions agree with TRBD1. The CDR3 is made up of 14 amino acids. From germline, CDR1 is SGHDT and CDR2 YYEEEE. V lost 7 bases, J lost 9 bases, and 11 bases stayed unmatched. Here the CDR3 DNA reads TGTGCCAGCGGGCAACAGGGGGGAAAGAAAAAACTGTTTTTT. Its translation: CASGQQGGKKKLFF.

This chain connects TRBV2 to TRBJ1-5, with 8 nucleotides matching TRBD1. Losses at the gene ends were 4 bases for V and 0 bases for J; bases not matched to a gene: 2. Germline CDR1 and CDR2: SNHLY and FYNNEI. There are 15 residues in the CDR3. The CDR3 nucleotides read TGTGCCAGCAGTGGTACAGGGGGTAGCAATCAGCCCCAGCATTTT. This gives the protein CASSGTGGSNQPQHF.

V usage is TRBV6-5 and J usage is TRBJ1-5, with TRBD1 matching over 12 bases. The V gene's germline CDR1 is MNHEY and CDR2 SVGAGI. The V segment lost 5 bases and the J segment 7 bases; nucleotides outside the gene matches: 6. This CDR3 has 15 residues. The CDR3 DNA sequence: TGTGCCAGCAGTAGGGACAGGGGGCAGGAACAGCCCCAGCATTTT. It codes for CASSRDRGQEQPQHF.

This chain uses TRBV19 with TRBJ2-2, with 9 bases aligning to TRBD1. Looked up from germline, CDR1 is LNHDA and CDR2 is SQIVND (reference sequence). The CDR3 loop spans 17 amino acids. After removal of 6 bases from V and 3 bases from J, the junction contained 11 bases not matched to a gene. The CDR3 DNA is TGTGCCAGTAGGAAGGACAGGGGAGGAACAGACACCGGGGAGCTGTTTTTT. Translating it yields CASRKDRGGTDTGELFF. Full variable domain (missing parts from reference TRBV19 and TRBJ2-2): DGGITQSPKYLFRKEGQNVTLSCEQNLNHDAMYWYRQDPGQGLRLIYYSQIVNDFQKGDIAEGYSVSREKKESFPLTVTSAQKNPTAFYLCASRKDRGGTDTGELFFGEGSRLTVL.

V is TRBV24-1 and J is TRBJ2-2; D unclear. V lost 5 bases and J 3 bases, leaving 15 bases between the germline ends. Germline V gene lookup returns CDR1 KGHDR and CDR2 SFDVKD. CDR3 length: 16 residues. For the CDR3, the DNA is TGTGCCACCAGTGGGAGATACCGACGGGACACCGGGGAGCTGTTTTTT. This codes for CATSGRYRRDTGELFF.

The J gene is TRBJ1-5, the V gene TRBV27; D is undetermined. V was clipped by 1 base and J by 1 base, with 8 bases between them. This CDR3 region has 15 residues. The V gene's germline CDR1 is MNHEY and CDR2 SMNVEV (reference sequence). Written as DNA, the CDR3 is TGTGCCAGCAGTTTATTGTCCGGGAGCAATCAGCCCCAGCATTTT. Its translation is CASSLLSGSNQPQHF.

The chain employs TRBV5-4 and TRBJ1-2; no clear D. Per the germline V gene, CDR1 is SGHNT and CDR2 is YYREEE (reference sequence). Trimming took 1 base from V and 2 from J, leaving 9 bases between them. The CDR3 extends over 14 amino acids. In DNA form, the CDR3 reads TGTGCCAGCAGCTTGTATGCAGGAAACTATGGCTACACCTTC. It codes for CASSLYAGNYGYTF.

The genes are TRBV3-1 (or the pseudogene TRBV3-2) and TRBJ1-1; unclear D gene. Trimming took 7 bases from V and 0 from J, leaving 18 bases between them. Germline V gene sequence: CDR1 LGHDT, CDR2 YNNKEL (reference sequence). There are 16 residues in the CDR3. The DNA for the CDR3 is TGTGCCAGCAAGCGAGGCCCCTCATATGTGAACACTGAAGCTTTCTTT. Encoded protein: CASKRGPSYVNTEAFF.

This chain uses TRBV5-1 with TRBJ2-3; the match to TRBD2 covers 10 bases. CDR1 SGHRS and CDR2 YFSETQ come from the germline V gene. Losses at the gene ends were 4 bases for V and 5 bases for J; bases not matched to a gene: 7. The length of the CDR3 is 15 residues. The CDR3 reads CASSRAGGQLDTQYF. CDR3 DNA: TGCGCCAGCAGCCGAGCGGGGGGGCAATTAGATACGCAGTATTTT.

This clone was seen more than once but under ten times. J is TRBJ2-5 and V is TRBV5-1; TRBD2 matches 14 bases. V dropped 4 bases and J dropped 0; count of bases not matched to a gene: 8. This CDR3 contains 18 residues. The germline gives CDR1 SGHRS, CDR2 YFSETQ. In DNA form, the CDR3 reads TGCGCCAGCAGCGCGAGGGGACTAGCGGGGGAGTACCAAGAGACCCAGTACTTC. The encoded protein is CASSARGLAGEYQETQYF. Full variable domain (missing parts from reference TRBV5-1 and TRBJ2-5): KAGVTQTPRYLIKTRGQQVTLSCSPISGHRSVSWYQQTPGQGLQFLFEYFSETQRNKGNFPGRFSGRQFSNSRSEMNVSTLELGDSALYLCASSARGLAGEYQETQYFGPGTRLLVL.

The rearrangement joins TRBV7-9 to TRBJ1-2; maybe TRBD1 (6 bases). V was clipped by 1 base and J by 0 bases, with 12 bases between them. In germline, CDR1 is SEHNR, CDR2 FQNEAQ (reference sequence). The CDR3 consists of 16 residues. The CDR3 loop is CASSLGAGATNYGYTF. The CDR3 DNA follows: TGTGCCAGCAGCTTAGGGGCAGGGGCAACTAACTATGGCTACACCTTC.

The gene calls are TRBV19 and TRBJ1-6; TRBD1 matches at 7 bases. CDR1 and CDR2 from the germline V gene are LNHDA and SQIVND (reference sequence). CDR3 size: 15 residues. With 6 bases clipped from V and 5 bases from J, the junction kept 7 bases outside the gene matches. CDR3 residues: CASSIQGNDNSPLHF. CDR3 nucleotides: TGTGCCAGTAGCATACAGGGGAACGATAATTCACCCCTCCACTTT.

The chain couples TRBV5-1 to TRBJ1-1; unclear D gene. The V gene's germline CDR1 is SGHRS and CDR2 YFSETQ. This CDR3 has 14 residues. With 0 bases removed from V and 8 bases from J, the gap between germline ends came to 14 bases. CDR3 DNA: TGCGCCAGCAGCTTGGCCCGGGTGTTAGACGAAGCTTTCTTT. Amino acid sequence: CASSLARVLDEAFF.

J is TRBJ2-7 and V is TRBV27, with 8 bases lining up with TRBD1. The germline CDR1 and CDR2 sequences are MNHEY and SMNVEV (reference sequence). This CDR3 is 14 amino acids long. Trimming removed 7 bases from V and 2 bases from J; junction bases left unmatched: 7. This CDR3 is CASKPGTGTYEQYF. The DNA for the CDR3 is TGTGCCAGCAAACCCGGGACAGGAACCTACGAGCAGTACTTC.

This chain joins TRBV5-1 and TRBJ2-5; possible D gene TRBD1, 6 bases. The CDR3 covers 14 residues. V lost 4 bases to trimming and J lost 7 bases, with 17 bases between them. The germline CDR1 and CDR2 sequences are SGHRS and YFSETQ. CDR3 protein: CASSIQGSTGTQYF. Here the CDR3 DNA reads TGCGCCAGCAGCATACAGGGCTCGACGGGGACCCAGTACTTC.

The CDR3 here is CASSFTPQGTGNTIYF. DNA of the CDR3: TGCGCCAGCAGCTTCACCCCACAGGGAACTGGAAACACCATATATTTT. The rearrangement joins TRBV5-1 to TRBJ1-3; D may be TRBD1 (6 bases). CDR1 is SGHRS and CDR2 is YFSETQ in the germline V gene. The CDR3 has 16 amino acids. V lost 2 bases, J lost 2 bases, and 14 bases lay in between.

J is TRBJ1-1 and V is TRBV4-1; 7 nucleotides align to TRBD1. Germline V gene sequence: CDR1 MGHRA, CDR2 YSYEKL. This CDR3 has 15 residues. Trimming at V came to 4 bases and at J to 1 base, leaving 6 bases not matched to a gene. CDR3 coding DNA: TGCGCCAGCAGCCCAAACCAGGGGGAGAACACTGAAGCTTTCTTT. This sequence encodes CASSPNQGENTEAFF.

The chain couples TRBV2 to TRBJ1-6; D call uncertain. Looked up from germline, CDR1 is SNHLY and CDR2 is FYNNEI. This CDR3 contains 15 residues. Trimming took off 7 bases at V and 0 bases at J, with 10 bases between the two ends. The CDR3 bases are TGTGCCAGCAAATTCGAGTCCTCCTATAATTCACCCCTCCACTTT. Its protein is CASKFESSYNSPLHF.

The chain combines TRBV10-3 with TRBJ2-7; a weak D match, TRBD1 (5 bases). The CDR3 sequence is 16 residues long. V dropped 8 bases and J dropped 0 bases, with 20 bases sitting between them. Germline CDR1 and CDR2: ENHRY and SYGVKD. The CDR3 coding sequence is TGTGCCATCGGTAGTGGGGCAGAATCGGGCTCCTACGAGCAGTACTTC. Its translation: CAIGSGAESGSYEQYF.

This rearrangement joins TRBV18 to TRBJ2-5, with TRBD2 as a possible D gene (5 bases). The CDR3 extends over 14 amino acids. CDR1 is KGHSH and CDR2 is LQKENI in the germline V gene. Trimming cost V 6 bases and J 0 bases, with 11 bases left between them. The CDR3 region is CASSLGLNQETQYF. The CDR3 DNA is TGTGCCAGCTCTCTAGGACTTAACCAAGAGACCCAGTACTTC.

The rearrangement uses TRBV2 and TRBJ2-7, with a weak D call TRBD1 (6 bases). Deletions cut 7 bases from V and 3 bases from J, with 19 bases between. CDR1 is SNHLY and CDR2 is FYNNEI in the germline V gene. This CDR3 contains 15 residues. The CDR3 loop reads CASKLRQEGGYEQYF. The CDR3 DNA is TGTGCCAGCAAATTGAGGCAGGAAGGGGGCTACGAGCAGTACTTC.